These T cell receptor beta chains were read from a single sample in a study of identical twins. TCRdb re-analysed the 5' RACE reads in MiXCR, keeping a single row per CDR3 protein. The sample lists hundreds of thousands of distinct CDR3 sequences, 8% to 9% occurring once. The same sample was also studied in work on yellow fever vaccine responses in identical twins.

The material sequenced was memory (CD45RO+) T cells sorted from blood. The receptors shown here come from a woman aged 18-29 years in good health. CDR3s include the opening cysteine and the closing phenylalanine or tryptophan. Each record gives: D gene, V gene, J gene, CDR3 protein. The D gene is left open where the match is weak.

d_gene: TRBD1
v_gene: TRBV28
j_gene: TRBJ2-7
CDR3aa: CASKGQVYEQYF

d_gene: TRBD2
v_gene: TRBV6-2/TRBV6-3
j_gene: TRBJ2-1
CDR3aa: CASSFGTSFYEQFF

d_gene: TRBD2
v_gene: TRBV5-6
j_gene: TRBJ2-3
CDR3aa: CASSREGRGTDTQYF

d_gene: TRBD1
v_gene: TRBV12-3/TRBV12-4
j_gene: TRBJ2-7
CDR3aa: CASSLIQGNEQYF

d_gene: -
v_gene: TRBV24-1
j_gene: TRBJ2-4
CDR3aa: CATSDFETPNIQYF

d_gene: -
v_gene: TRBV5-5
j_gene: TRBJ1-1
CDR3aa: CASSQVRSYTEAFF

d_gene: -
v_gene: TRBV20-1
j_gene: TRBJ2-7
CDR3aa: CSAAPGPYEQYF

d_gene: -
v_gene: TRBV4-1
j_gene: TRBJ2-1
CDR3aa: CASSPKGGSSSYNEQFF

d_gene: TRBD2
v_gene: TRBV7-7
j_gene: TRBJ2-1
CDR3aa: CASSPAGASYNEQFF

d_gene: -
v_gene: TRBV5-5
j_gene: TRBJ2-1
CDR3aa: CASSLAEGGSYNEQFF

d_gene: TRBD2
v_gene: TRBV2
j_gene: TRBJ2-1
CDR3aa: CASSGTSGEYEQFF

d_gene: -
v_gene: TRBV28
j_gene: TRBJ2-6
CDR3aa: CASSLRPGANVLTF

d_gene: TRBD1
v_gene: TRBV7-2
j_gene: TRBJ2-3
CDR3aa: CASSRSYSTGDTQYF

d_gene: TRBD2
v_gene: TRBV2
j_gene: TRBJ2-3
CDR3aa: CASRVAGASTDTQYF

d_gene: -
v_gene: TRBV4-1
j_gene: TRBJ1-4
CDR3aa: CASSPQDRTNEKLFF

d_gene: -
v_gene: TRBV9
j_gene: TRBJ2-3
CDR3aa: CASSVSWGRFTDTQYF

d_gene: -
v_gene: TRBV19
j_gene: TRBJ2-3
CDR3aa: CASSISSGVKDTQYF

d_gene: TRBD2
v_gene: TRBV5-1
j_gene: TRBJ2-1
CDR3aa: CASSPGTSGIYEQFF

d_gene: -
v_gene: TRBV12-3/TRBV12-4
j_gene: TRBJ2-5
CDR3aa: CASSKRETQYF

d_gene: -
v_gene: TRBV20-1
j_gene: TRBJ1-4
CDR3aa: CSAGRVQPRDEKLFF

d_gene: -
v_gene: TRBV4-1
j_gene: TRBJ2-6
CDR3aa: CASSQDLRGTGANVLTF

d_gene: -
v_gene: TRBV5-1
j_gene: TRBJ2-5
CDR3aa: CASSRSGTEQETQYF

d_gene: -
v_gene: TRBV19
j_gene: TRBJ2-3
CDR3aa: CASSLLAIDTQYF

d_gene: -
v_gene: TRBV12-3/TRBV12-4
j_gene: TRBJ2-5
CDR3aa: CASARGRAEETQYF

d_gene: -
v_gene: TRBV10-2
j_gene: TRBJ2-1
CDR3aa: CASSEVGGEQFF

d_gene: -
v_gene: TRBV15
j_gene: TRBJ2-6
CDR3aa: CATSRGGNKRAIGANVLTF

d_gene: -
v_gene: TRBV20-1
j_gene: TRBJ2-5
CDR3aa: CSAGLGLQETQYF

d_gene: TRBD2
v_gene: TRBV29-1
j_gene: TRBJ2-1
CDR3aa: CSARAGGISYNEQFF

d_gene: TRBD1
v_gene: TRBV20-1
j_gene: TRBJ2-6
CDR3aa: CSARVRTGGLSGANVLTF

d_gene: -
v_gene: TRBV3-1
j_gene: TRBJ1-3
CDR3aa: CASSLNMPGNTIYF

d_gene: -
v_gene: TRBV3-1
j_gene: TRBJ2-1
CDR3aa: CASSQVSGEQFF

d_gene: -
v_gene: TRBV6-1
j_gene: TRBJ2-1
CDR3aa: CASSEALHQGPFF

d_gene: -
v_gene: TRBV20-1
j_gene: TRBJ1-5
CDR3aa: CSAGQSNQPQHF

d_gene: TRBD2
v_gene: TRBV20-1
j_gene: TRBJ2-1
CDR3aa: CSARGGTSGNEQFF

d_gene: -
v_gene: TRBV6-2/TRBV6-3
j_gene: TRBJ1-1
CDR3aa: CASSYGRYTEAFF

d_gene: -
v_gene: TRBV20-1
j_gene: TRBJ2-1
CDR3aa: CSARVGFYNEQFF

d_gene: -
v_gene: TRBV5-1
j_gene: TRBJ1-6
CDR3aa: CASSSQAYNSPLHF

d_gene: -
v_gene: TRBV5-1
j_gene: TRBJ2-3
CDR3aa: CASTLEGGTDTQYF

d_gene: TRBD1
v_gene: TRBV11-2
j_gene: TRBJ1-2
CDR3aa: CASSFADRTNYGYTF

d_gene: TRBD1
v_gene: TRBV3-1
j_gene: TRBJ2-5
CDR3aa: CASSPDRVTQYF

d_gene: TRBD2
v_gene: TRBV6-1
j_gene: TRBJ2-2
CDR3aa: CASNLLAGVGELFF

d_gene: -
v_gene: TRBV7-8
j_gene: TRBJ2-5
CDR3aa: CASSSDRQETQYF

d_gene: TRBD1
v_gene: TRBV12-3/TRBV12-4
j_gene: TRBJ2-7
CDR3aa: CASRNRGSYEQYF

d_gene: TRBD1
v_gene: TRBV11-2
j_gene: TRBJ2-5
CDR3aa: CASSPMGTGGPVTQYF

d_gene: -
v_gene: TRBV18
j_gene: TRBJ2-3
CDR3aa: CASSGTLEFTDTQYF

d_gene: TRBD1
v_gene: TRBV7-6
j_gene: TRBJ1-1
CDR3aa: CASSRDRGNTEAFF

d_gene: -
v_gene: TRBV7-2
j_gene: TRBJ2-5
CDR3aa: CASSLGDIQTQYF

d_gene: -
v_gene: TRBV20-1
j_gene: TRBJ2-5
CDR3aa: CSAEIPLTGRRETQYF

d_gene: TRBD2
v_gene: TRBV6-1
j_gene: TRBJ2-3
CDR3aa: CASSDPSGTTDTQYF

d_gene: TRBD2
v_gene: TRBV5-1
j_gene: TRBJ2-1
CDR3aa: CASRGSGSGSGNEQFF

d_gene: TRBD1
v_gene: TRBV6-1
j_gene: TRBJ2-2
CDR3aa: CASGQGLGGELFF

d_gene: TRBD1
v_gene: TRBV11-3
j_gene: TRBJ2-7
CDR3aa: CASSPEGQDYEQYF